This T cell receptor (beta chain) was observed in a study of blood T cells in healthy people across ages. Primers used in a second PCR of about 7 to 12 cycles were a sample-barcoded 5' primer and a J-beta primer mix. TCRdb re-derived calls from the 5' RACE reads in MiXCR, one entry per CDR3 protein. The sample records about 1 million distinct CDR3 sequences, more than 35% being singletons. The CDR3 sequence is 16 residues long. V lost 3 bases and J lost 0, with 13 bases in between. Germline V gene lookup returns CDR1 SGHRS and CDR2 YFSETQ. V gene TRBV5-1 combines with J gene TRBJ2-1; possible D gene TRBD1, 5 bases. This sequence originates from a woman aged 60-70 years in good health. The source material was blood. The CDR3 protein is CASSWGQRSSYNEQFF. CDR3 nucleotides: TGCGCCAGCAGCTGGGGCCAACGGAGCTCCTACAATGAGCAGTTCTTC.